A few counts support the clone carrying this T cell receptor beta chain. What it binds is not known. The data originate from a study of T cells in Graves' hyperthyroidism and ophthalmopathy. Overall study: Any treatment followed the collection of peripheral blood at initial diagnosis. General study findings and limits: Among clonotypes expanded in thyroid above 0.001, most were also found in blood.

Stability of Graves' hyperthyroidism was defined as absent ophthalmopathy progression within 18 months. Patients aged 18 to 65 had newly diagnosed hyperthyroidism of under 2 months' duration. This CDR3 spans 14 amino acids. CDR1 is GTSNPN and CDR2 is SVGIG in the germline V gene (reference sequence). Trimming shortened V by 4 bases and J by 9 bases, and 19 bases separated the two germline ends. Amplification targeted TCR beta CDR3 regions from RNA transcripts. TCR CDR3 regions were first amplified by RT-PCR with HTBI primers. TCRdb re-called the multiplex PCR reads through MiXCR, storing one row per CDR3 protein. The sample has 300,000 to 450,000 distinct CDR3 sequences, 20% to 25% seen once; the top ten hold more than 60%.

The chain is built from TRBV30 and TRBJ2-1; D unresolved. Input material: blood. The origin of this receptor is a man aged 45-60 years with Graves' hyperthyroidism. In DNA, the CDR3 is TGTGCCTGGACCTACGAGTCCAGGAGATTTGAGCAGTTCTTC. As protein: CAWTYESRRFEQFF. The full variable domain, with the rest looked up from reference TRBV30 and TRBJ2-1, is SQTIHQWPATLVQPVGSPLSLECTVEGTSNPNLYWYRQAAGRGLQLLFYSVGIGQISSEVPQNLSASRPQDRQFILSSKKLLLSDSGFYLCAWTYESRRFEQFFGPGTRLTVL.